The clone carrying this T cell receptor (beta chain) was seen at least ten times. This sample is drawn from a study of T cells after yellow fever vaccination. About the research overall: In the case of low-cell-number fractions, SMART-Seq v4 Ultra Low Input was used for preparation.

Conversion of TCR transcripts into cDNA relied on 5'RACE template switching, which added a universal primer site and UMIs. Via MiXCR, TCRdb re-called the 5' RACE reads, giving one row per CDR3 protein. Here the sample spans about 220,000 distinct CDR3 sequences, around 6.7% being singletons. There are 15 residues in the CDR3. The germline gives CDR1 SGHRS, CDR2 YFSETQ. With 5 bases clipped from V and 7 bases from J, the junction kept 9 bases outside the gene matches. Sequencing was performed on CD4+ T cells sorted from PBMCs, taken on the day of the yellow fever booster vaccination. The TCR was taken from a man aged 30 to 45 who received the YFV17D yellow fever vaccine. This sequence joins TRBV5-1 and TRBJ2-1; the match to TRBD2 covers 10 bases. The CDR3 DNA reads TGCGCCAGCAGACCGCTAGCGGGAGAATCAAATGAGCAGTTCTTC. Protein sequence: CASRPLAGESNEQFF.